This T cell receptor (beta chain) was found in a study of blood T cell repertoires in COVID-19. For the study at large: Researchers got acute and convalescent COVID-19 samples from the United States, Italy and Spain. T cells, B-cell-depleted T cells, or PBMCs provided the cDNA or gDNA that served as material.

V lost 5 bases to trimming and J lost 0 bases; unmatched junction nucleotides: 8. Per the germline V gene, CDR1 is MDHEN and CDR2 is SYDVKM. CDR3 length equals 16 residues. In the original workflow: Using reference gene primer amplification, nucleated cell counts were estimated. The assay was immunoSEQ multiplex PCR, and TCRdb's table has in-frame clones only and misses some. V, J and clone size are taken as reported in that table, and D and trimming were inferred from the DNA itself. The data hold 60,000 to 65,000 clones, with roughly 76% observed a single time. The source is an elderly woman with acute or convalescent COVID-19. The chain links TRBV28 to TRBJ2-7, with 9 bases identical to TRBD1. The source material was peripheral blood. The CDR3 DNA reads TGTGCCAGCAGTACTCCCGGGACAGGGAGCTCCTACGAGCAGTACTTC. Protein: CASSTPGTGSSYEQYF.